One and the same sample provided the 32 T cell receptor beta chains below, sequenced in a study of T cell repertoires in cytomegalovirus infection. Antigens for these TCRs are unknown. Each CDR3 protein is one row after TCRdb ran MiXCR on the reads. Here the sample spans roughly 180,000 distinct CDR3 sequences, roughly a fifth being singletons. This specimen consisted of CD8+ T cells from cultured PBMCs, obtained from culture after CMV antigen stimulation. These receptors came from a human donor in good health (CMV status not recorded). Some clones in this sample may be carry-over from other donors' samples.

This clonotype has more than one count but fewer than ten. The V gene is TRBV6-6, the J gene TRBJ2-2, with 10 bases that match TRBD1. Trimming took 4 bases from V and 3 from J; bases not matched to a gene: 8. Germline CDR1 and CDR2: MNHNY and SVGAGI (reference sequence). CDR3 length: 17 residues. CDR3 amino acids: CASSFSIGTGDTGELFF. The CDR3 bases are TGTGCCAGCAGTTTCTCGATTGGGACAGGGGACACCGGGGAGCTGTTTTTT.

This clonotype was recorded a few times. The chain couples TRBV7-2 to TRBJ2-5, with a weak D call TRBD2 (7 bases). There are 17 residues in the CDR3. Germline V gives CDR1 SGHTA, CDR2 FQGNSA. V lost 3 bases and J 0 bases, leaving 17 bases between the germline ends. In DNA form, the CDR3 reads TGTGCCAGCAGCTTGGTGGGGGAGGGGGGGTACCAAGAGACCCAGTACTTC. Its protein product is CASSLVGEGGYQETQYF.

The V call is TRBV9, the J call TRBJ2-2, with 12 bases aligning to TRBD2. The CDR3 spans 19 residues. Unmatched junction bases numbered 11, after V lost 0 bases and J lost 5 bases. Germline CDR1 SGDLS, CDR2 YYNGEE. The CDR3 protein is CASSVVRTSGTRWTGELFF. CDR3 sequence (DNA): TGTGCCAGCAGCGTAGTGAGGACTAGCGGGACTCGATGGACCGGGGAGCTGTTTTTT.

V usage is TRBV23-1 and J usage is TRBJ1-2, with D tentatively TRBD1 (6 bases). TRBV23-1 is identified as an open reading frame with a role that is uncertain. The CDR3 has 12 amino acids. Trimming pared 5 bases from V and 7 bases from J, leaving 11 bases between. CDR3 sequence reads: CASSSNRAGYTF. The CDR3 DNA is TGCGCCAGCAGTTCCAACAGGGCTGGCTACACCTTC.

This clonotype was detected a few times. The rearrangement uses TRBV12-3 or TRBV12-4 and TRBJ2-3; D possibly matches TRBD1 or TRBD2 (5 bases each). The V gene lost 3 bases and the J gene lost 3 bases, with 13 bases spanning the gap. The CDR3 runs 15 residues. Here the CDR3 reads CASSFILAGTDTQYF. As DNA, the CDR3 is TGTGCCAGCAGTTTCATCCTAGCAGGGACAGATACGCAGTATTTT.

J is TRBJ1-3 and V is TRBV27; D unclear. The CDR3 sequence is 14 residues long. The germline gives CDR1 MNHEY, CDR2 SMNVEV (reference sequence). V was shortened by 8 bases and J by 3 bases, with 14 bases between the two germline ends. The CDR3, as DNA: TGTGCCAGCGCTCAGAGGGCGGTTGGAAACACCATATATTTT. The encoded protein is CASAQRAVGNTIYF.

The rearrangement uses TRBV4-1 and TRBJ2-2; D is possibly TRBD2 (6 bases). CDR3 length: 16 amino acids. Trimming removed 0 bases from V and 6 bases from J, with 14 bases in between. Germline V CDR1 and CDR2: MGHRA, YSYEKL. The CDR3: CASSQDGEVIAGELFF. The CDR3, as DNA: TGCGCCAGCAGCCAAGATGGGGAGGTGATCGCCGGGGAGCTGTTTTTT.

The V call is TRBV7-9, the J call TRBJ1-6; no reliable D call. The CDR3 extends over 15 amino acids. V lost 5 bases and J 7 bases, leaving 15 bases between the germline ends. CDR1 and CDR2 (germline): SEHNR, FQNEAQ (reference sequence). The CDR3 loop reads CASSPMAGINSPLHF. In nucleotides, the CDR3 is TGTGCCAGCAGCCCTATGGCGGGGATAAATTCACCCCTCCACTTT.

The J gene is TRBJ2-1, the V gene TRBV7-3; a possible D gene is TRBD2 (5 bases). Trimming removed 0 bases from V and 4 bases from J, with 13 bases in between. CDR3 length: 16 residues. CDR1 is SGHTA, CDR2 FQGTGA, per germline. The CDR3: CASSLTRTGIYNEQFF. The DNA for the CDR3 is TGTGCCAGCAGCTTAACGAGGACGGGGATTTACAATGAGCAGTTCTTC.

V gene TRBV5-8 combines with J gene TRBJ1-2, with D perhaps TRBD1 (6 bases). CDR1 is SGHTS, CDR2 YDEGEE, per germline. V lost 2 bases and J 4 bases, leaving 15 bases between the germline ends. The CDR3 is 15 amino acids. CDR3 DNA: TGTGCCAGCAGCTTCCTCACAGGGAAAGGCTATGGCTACACCTTC. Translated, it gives CASSFLTGKGYGYTF.

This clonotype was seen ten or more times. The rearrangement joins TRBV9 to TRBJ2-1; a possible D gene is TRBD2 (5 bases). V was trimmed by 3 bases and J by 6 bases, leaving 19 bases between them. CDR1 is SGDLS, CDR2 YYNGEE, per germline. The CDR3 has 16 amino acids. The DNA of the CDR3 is TGTGCCAGCAGCGATTGGGCTCAGAACGGGGTCAATGAGCAGTTCTTC. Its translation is CASSDWAQNGVNEQFF.

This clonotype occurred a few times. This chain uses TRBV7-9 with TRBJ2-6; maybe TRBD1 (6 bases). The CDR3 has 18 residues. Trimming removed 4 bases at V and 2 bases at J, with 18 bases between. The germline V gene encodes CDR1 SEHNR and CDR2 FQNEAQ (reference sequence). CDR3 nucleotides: TGTGCCAGCAGCTCGCCGACAGGAGACTCCCCTGGGGCCAACGTCCTGACTTTC. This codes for CASSSPTGDSPGANVLTF.

CDR3 in DNA: TGTGCCAGCACCCTCACGGGGCAGGGGCCTTGGTTTGGAAACACCATATATTTT. It specifies CASTLTGQGPWFGNTIYF. The chain links TRBV12-3 or TRBV12-4 to TRBJ1-3, with a weak D call TRBD1 (6 bases). The CDR3 extends over 18 amino acids. The ends were cut back, 7 bases at V and 3 bases at J, with 25 bases in the middle.

Here the CDR3 reads CASSPSGAMGDTQYF. The CDR3 DNA reads TGTGCCAGCAGCCCTAGCGGGGCTATGGGAGATACGCAGTATTTT. This rearrangement joins TRBV27 to TRBJ2-3, with 9 bases identical to TRBD2. CDR1 and CDR2 from the germline V gene are MNHEY and SMNVEV (reference sequence). V trimming: 6 bases; J trimming: 5 bases; junction bases outside the gene matches: 9. This CDR3 is 15 amino acids long.

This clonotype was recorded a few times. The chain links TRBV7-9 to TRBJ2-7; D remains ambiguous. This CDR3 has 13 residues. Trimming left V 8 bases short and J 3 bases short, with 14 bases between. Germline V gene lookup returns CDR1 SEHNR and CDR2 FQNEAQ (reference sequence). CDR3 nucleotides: TGTGCCAGCTGTCCCCCTGAGCGCTACGAGCAGTACTTC. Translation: CASCPPERYEQYF.

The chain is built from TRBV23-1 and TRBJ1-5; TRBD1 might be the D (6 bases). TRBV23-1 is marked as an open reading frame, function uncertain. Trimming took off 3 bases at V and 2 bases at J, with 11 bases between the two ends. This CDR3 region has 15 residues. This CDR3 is CASSQGGLGNQPQHF. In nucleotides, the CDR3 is TGCGCCAGCAGTCAGGGGGGCCTCGGCAATCAGCCCCAGCATTTT.

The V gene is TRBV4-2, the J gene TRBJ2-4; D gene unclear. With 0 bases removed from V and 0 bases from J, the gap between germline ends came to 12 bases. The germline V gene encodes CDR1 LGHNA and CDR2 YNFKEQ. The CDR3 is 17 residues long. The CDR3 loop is CASSQETGGLAKNIQYF. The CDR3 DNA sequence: TGTGCCAGCAGCCAAGAGACGGGCGGCTTAGCCAAAAACATTCAGTACTTC.

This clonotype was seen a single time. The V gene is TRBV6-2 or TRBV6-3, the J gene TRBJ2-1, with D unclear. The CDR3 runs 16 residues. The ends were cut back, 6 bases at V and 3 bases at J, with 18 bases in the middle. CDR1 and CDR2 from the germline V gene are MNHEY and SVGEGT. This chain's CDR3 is CASSLGRANYYNEQFF. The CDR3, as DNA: TGTGCCAGCAGCTTAGGTCGGGCTAACTACTACAATGAGCAGTTCTTC.

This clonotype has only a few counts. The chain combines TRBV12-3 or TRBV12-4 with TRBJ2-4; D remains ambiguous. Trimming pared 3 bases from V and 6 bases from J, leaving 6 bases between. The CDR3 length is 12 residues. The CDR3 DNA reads TGTGCCAGCAGTTTGAACGGAAACATTCAGTACTTC. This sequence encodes CASSLNGNIQYF.

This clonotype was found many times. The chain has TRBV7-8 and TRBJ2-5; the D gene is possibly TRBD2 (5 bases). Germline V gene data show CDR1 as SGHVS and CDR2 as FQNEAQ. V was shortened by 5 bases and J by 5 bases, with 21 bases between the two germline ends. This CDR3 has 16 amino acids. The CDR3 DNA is TGTGCCAGCAGCCCCATTGAACTAGAGACGCGGGAGACCCAGTACTTC. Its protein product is CASSPIELETRETQYF.

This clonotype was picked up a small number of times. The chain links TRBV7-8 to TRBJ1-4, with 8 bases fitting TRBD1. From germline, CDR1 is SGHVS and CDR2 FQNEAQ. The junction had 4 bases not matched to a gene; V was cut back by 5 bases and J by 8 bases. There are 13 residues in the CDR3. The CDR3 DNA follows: TGTGCCAGCAGCGGACAGGGTGGAGAAAAACTGTTTTTT. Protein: CASSGQGGEKLFF. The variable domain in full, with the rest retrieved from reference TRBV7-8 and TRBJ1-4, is GAGVSQSPRYKVAKRGQDVALRCDPISGHVSLFWYQQALGQGPEFLTYFQNEAQLDKSGLPSDRFFAERPEGSVSTLKIQRTQQEDSAVYLCASSGQGGEKLFFGSGTQLSVL.

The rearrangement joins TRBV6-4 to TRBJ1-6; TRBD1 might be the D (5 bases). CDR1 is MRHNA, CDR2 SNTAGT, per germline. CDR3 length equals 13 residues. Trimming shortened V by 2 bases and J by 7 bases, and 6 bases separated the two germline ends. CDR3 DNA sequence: TGTGCCAGCAGTGACCGGGACAATTCACCCCTCCACTTT. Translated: CASSDRDNSPLHF.

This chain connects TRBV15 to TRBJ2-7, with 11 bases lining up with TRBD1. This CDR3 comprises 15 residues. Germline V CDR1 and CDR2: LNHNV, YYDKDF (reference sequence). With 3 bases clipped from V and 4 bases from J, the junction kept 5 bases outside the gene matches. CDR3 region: CATSRGQGVRYEQYF. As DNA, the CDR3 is TGTGCCACCAGCAGGGGACAGGGGGTCCGGTACGAGCAGTACTTC.

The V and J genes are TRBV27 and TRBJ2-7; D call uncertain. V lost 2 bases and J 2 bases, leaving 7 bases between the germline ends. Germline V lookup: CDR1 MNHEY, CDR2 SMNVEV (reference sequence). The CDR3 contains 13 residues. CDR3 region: CASSLRAPYEQYF. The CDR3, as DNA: TGTGCCAGCAGTTTAAGGGCCCCCTACGAGCAGTACTTC.

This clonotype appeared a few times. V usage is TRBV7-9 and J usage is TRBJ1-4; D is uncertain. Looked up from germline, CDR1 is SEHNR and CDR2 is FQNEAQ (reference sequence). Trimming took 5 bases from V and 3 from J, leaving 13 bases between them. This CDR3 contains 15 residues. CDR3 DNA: TGTGCCAGCAGCGCCCGGACCGTTCCTAATGAAAAACTGTTTTTT. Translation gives CASSARTVPNEKLFF.

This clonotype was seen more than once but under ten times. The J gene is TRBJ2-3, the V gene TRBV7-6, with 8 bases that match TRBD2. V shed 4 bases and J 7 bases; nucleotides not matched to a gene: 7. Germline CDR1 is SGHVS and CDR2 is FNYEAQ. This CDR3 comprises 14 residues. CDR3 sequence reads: CASSYGGAVNTQYF. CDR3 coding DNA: TGTGCCAGCAGCTACGGGGGGGCCGTAAATACGCAGTATTTT. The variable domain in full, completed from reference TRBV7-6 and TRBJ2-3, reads GAGVSQSPRYKVTKRGQDVALRCDPISGHVSLYWYRQALGQGPEFLTYFNYEAQQDKSGLPNDRFSAERPEGSISTLTIQRTEQRDSAMYRCASSYGGAVNTQYFGPGTRLTVL.

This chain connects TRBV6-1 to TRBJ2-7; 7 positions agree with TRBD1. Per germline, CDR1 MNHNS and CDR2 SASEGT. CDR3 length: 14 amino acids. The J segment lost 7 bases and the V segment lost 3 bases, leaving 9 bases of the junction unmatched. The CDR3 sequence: CASSEDRTPGEQYF. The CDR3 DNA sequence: TGTGCCAGCAGTGAGGACAGGACGCCGGGGGAGCAGTACTTC.

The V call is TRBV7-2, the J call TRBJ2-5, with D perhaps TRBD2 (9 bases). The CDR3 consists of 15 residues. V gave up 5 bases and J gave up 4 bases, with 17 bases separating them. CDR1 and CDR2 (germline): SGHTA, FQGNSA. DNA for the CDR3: TGTGCCAGCAGCCAGGGGGCGGGGGGGCGAGAGACCCAGTACTTC. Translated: CASSQGAGGRETQYF. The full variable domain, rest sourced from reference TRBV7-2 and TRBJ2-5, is GAGVSQSPSNKVTEKGKDVELRCDPISGHTALYWYRQSLGQGLEFLIYFQGNSAPDKSGLPSDRFSAERTGGSVSTLTIQRTQQEDSAVYLCASSQGAGGRETQYFGPGTRLLVL.

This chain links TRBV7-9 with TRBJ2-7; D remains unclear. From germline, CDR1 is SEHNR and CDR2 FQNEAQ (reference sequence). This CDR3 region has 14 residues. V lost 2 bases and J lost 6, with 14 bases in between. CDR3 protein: CASSLLKRLSEQYF. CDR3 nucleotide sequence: TGTGCCAGCAGCTTATTGAAAAGACTCTCCGAGCAGTACTTC. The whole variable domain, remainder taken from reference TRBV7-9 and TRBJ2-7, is DTGVSQNPRHKITKRGQNVTFRCDPISEHNRLYWYRQTLGQGPEFLTYFQNEAQLEKSRLLSDRFSAERPKGSFSTLEIQRTEQGDSAMYLCASSLLKRLSEQYFGPGTRLTVT.

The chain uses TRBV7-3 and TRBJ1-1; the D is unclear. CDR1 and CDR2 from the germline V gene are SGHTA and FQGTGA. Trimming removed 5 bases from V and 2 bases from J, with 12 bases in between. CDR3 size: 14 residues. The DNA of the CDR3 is TGTGCCAGCAGCCCAAGTCGAGCCAACACTGAAGCTTTCTTT. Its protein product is CASSPSRANTEAFF. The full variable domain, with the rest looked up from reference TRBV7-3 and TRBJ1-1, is GAGVSQTPSNKVTEKGKYVELRCDPISGHTALYWYRQSLGQGPEFLIYFQGTGAADDSGLPNDRFFAVRPEGSVSTLKIQRTERGDSAVYLCASSPSRANTEAFFGQGTRLTVV.

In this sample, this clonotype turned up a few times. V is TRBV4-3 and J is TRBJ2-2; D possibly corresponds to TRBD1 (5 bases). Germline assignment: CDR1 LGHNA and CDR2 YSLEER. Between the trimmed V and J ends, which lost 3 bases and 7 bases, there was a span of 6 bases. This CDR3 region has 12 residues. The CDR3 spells CASSHQGGELFF. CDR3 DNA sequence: TGCGCCAGCAGCCACCAGGGCGGGGAGCTGTTTTTT.

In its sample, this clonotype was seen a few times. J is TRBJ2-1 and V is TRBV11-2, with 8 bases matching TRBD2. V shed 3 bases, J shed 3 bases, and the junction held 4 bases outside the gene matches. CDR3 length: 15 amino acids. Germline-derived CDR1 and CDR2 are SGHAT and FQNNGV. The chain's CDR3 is CASSLGRGGYNEQFF. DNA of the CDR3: TGTGCCAGCAGCTTGGGTCGGGGGGGCTACAATGAGCAGTTCTTC.